This record concerns one T cell receptor beta chain sequence. This specimen comes from a study of T cell changes during pregnancy in multiple sclerosis. The V and J ends lost 3 bases and 2 bases, in that order; junction bases with no gene match: 17. In germline, CDR1 is MDHEN, CDR2 SYDVKM. There are 19 residues in the CDR3. Method: immunoSEQ multiplex PCR; TCRdb's copy keeps in-frame clones and lacks some. The sample contains some 55,000 clones, approximately 90% of which appear only once. This TCR was sampled from a human donor whose cells served as feeder cells for cultures in a pregnancy study. The sequenced sample was peripheral blood from another person, used as feeder cells. The chain carries TRBV28 and TRBJ1-1, with 8 bases identical to TRBD1. Here the CDR3 reads CASSFYPDRAVGRNTEAFF. DNA for the CDR3: TGTGCCAGCAGTTTCTATCCGGACAGGGCGGTCGGCAGAAACACTGAAGCTTTCTTT.